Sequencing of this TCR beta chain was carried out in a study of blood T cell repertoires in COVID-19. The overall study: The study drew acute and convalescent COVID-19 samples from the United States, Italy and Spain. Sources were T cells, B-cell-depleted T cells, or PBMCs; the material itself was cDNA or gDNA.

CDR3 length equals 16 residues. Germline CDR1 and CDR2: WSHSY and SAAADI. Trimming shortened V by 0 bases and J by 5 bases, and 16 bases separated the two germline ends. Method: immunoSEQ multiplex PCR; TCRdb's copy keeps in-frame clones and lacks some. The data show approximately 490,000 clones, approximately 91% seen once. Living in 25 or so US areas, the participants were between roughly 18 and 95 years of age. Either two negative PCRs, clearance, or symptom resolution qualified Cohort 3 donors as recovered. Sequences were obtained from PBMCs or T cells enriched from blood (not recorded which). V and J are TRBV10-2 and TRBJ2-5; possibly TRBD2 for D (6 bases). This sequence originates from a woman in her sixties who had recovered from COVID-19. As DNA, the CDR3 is TGCGCCAGCAGTGAGTCGGTGGGGAGGAACGGGGAGACCCAGTACTTC. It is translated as CASSESVGRNGETQYF.